The present T cell receptor (beta chain) was sequenced within a study of T-cell memory formation after mild COVID-19. Study at large: Across donors, TCR clusters were largely donor specific.

Using its own MiXCR run on the 5' RACE reads, TCRdb lists one record per CDR3 protein. The sample lists under 250,000 distinct CDR3 sequences, more than 9% occurring once. The germline gives CDR1 SEHNR, CDR2 FQNEAQ (reference sequence). Trimming removed 4 bases at V and 5 bases at J, with 18 bases between. The CDR3 contains 16 residues. Findings and caveats of the study: Among clones peaking at day 37 in the second wave, SARS-CoV-2 specificity remained unconfirmed.

This clonotype was found many times. Its cognate antigen is unknown. The source of this sequence is a man between 18 and 29 years old who had mild COVID-19 (a few samples of this study predate the infection). Cell type and time point are not known. The material sequenced was PBMCs or a T cell subset sorted from them (not recorded which). The chain recombines TRBV7-9 with TRBJ2-1, with TRBD2 as a possible D gene (5 bases). CDR3 nucleotides: TGTGCCAGCAGCTCCCCTCCCTCGGACGGGGACAATGAGCAGTTCTTC. This gives the protein CASSSPPSDGDNEQFF.